Given below is one TCR beta chain in context. This likely came from a read error, as a far larger clone is one base away. This CDR3 fails to terminate in the conserved phenylalanine or tryptophan, so it likely reflects a read error. The data were taken from a study of T cell repertoires in cytomegalovirus infection. The germline V and J ends were trimmed by 5 bases and 1 base, with 5 bases remaining between them. This CDR3 has 12 amino acids. TCRdb passed the reads through MiXCR, listing each CDR3 protein once. The data hold 490,000 or so distinct CDR3 sequences, with about 11% observed a single time.

The sequence was collected from a human donor in good health (CMV status not recorded). Some clones in this sample may be carry-over from other donors' samples. The chain couples TRBV12-3 or TRBV12-4 to TRBJ1-1; no firm D call. The material sequenced was PBMCs. DNA for the CDR3: TGTGCCAGCAGTCCGAAGAACACTGAAGCTTTCTTA. Translated, it gives CASSPKNTEAFL.